The 21 T cell receptor beta chains reported below all come from one sample, sequenced in a study of blood T cell repertoires in COVID-19. Profiled with immunoSEQ multiplex PCR; TCRdb holds only in-frame clones, not every one. The sample holds about 100,000 clones, more than 75% seen once. Sequencing used peripheral blood. These receptors were taken from a man aged 25-45 years in a cohort sampled during active COVID-19.

This chain links TRBV28 with TRBJ1-2; 9 bases line up with TRBD1. Germline V gives CDR1 MDHEN, CDR2 SYDVKM. V was clipped by 4 bases and J by 8 bases; unmatched bases: 11. The CDR3 consists of 15 residues. CDR3 sequence: CASSSPGQGVGGYTF. The CDR3 DNA follows: TGTGCCAGCAGTTCCCCGGGACAGGGAGTGGGCGGCTACACCTTC.

The V call is TRBV7-2, the J call TRBJ1-1, with 9 bases identical to TRBD1. The germline gives CDR1 SGHTA, CDR2 FQGNSA. This CDR3 is 15 amino acids long. Germline trimming cut 1 base from V and 8 bases from J; bases unmatched to any gene: 8. CDR3 residues: CASSLGGGGTGEAFF. The DNA for the CDR3 is TGTGCCAGCAGCTTAGGGGGAGGCGGGACAGGGGAAGCTTTCTTT.

This sequence joins TRBV15 and TRBJ1-1; no firm D call. CDR1 LNHNV and CDR2 YYDKDF come from the germline V gene (reference sequence). Trimming took off 0 bases at V and 7 bases at J, with 9 bases between the two ends. This CDR3 has 13 residues. The CDR3 DNA is TGTGCCACCAGCAGAGATTCGGAGGTTGAAGCTTTCTTT. This gives the protein CATSRDSEVEAFF.

This rearrangement joins TRBV19 to TRBJ2-3, with D perhaps matching TRBD2 (5 bases). V lost 9 bases to trimming and J lost 2 bases, with 15 bases between them. Germline V gene sequence: CDR1 LNHDA, CDR2 SQIVND (reference sequence). This CDR3 comprises 14 residues. This CDR3 reads CASSGGRDTDTQYF. DNA for the CDR3: TGTGCCAGCTCTGGCGGCCGGGACACAGATACGCAGTATTTT.

This chain connects TRBV7-9 to TRBJ2-7; 7 bases agree with TRBD2. Germline V lookup: CDR1 SEHNR, CDR2 FQNEAQ (reference sequence). After removal of 1 base from V and 3 bases from J, the junction contained 3 bases not matched to a gene. The CDR3 is made up of 14 amino acids. This CDR3 reads CASSLVPSGYEQYF. The DNA for the CDR3 is TGTGCCAGCAGCTTAGTGCCTAGCGGCTACGAGCAGTACTTC.

The V gene is TRBV2, the J gene TRBJ1-1; D gene uncertain. V dropped 5 bases and J dropped 4 bases, with 17 bases sitting between them. The CDR3 has 15 residues. Germline assignment: CDR1 SNHLY and CDR2 FYNNEI. CDR3 sequence (DNA): TGTGCCAGCAGTTCCCGCCCCATTTTGAGCACTGAAGCTTTCTTT. This encodes CASSSRPILSTEAFF.

The J gene is TRBJ2-1, the V gene TRBV5-8, with D perhaps TRBD2 (6 bases). This CDR3 has 13 amino acids. The germline CDR1 and CDR2 sequences are SGHTS and YDEGEE. Trimming removed 3 bases at V and 9 bases at J, with 13 bases between. The CDR3 here is CASSSAGWAEQFF. In DNA, the CDR3 is TGTGCCAGCAGCTCCGCGGGATGGGCTGAGCAGTTCTTC.

The chain couples TRBV18 to TRBJ2-7; 10 bases line up with TRBD1. The CDR3 spans 14 residues. J gave up 3 bases and V 3 bases, and 2 bases lay outside the gene matches. Looked up from germline, CDR1 is KGHSH and CDR2 is LQKENI. CDR3 nucleotides: TGTGCCAGCTCACCGCGGGACAGGGGCTACGAGCAGTACTTC. Its translation is CASSPRDRGYEQYF.

The chain is built from TRBV12-3 or TRBV12-4 and TRBJ1-2; D is uncertain. This CDR3 has 12 residues. Trimming cost V 0 bases and J 7 bases, with 6 bases left between them. This CDR3 reads CASSLAHSGYTF. The CDR3 nucleotides read TGTGCCAGCAGTTTAGCGCACAGTGGCTACACCTTC.

The rearrangement joins TRBV18 to TRBJ2-2; 11 nucleotides agree with TRBD1. The CDR3 extends over 15 amino acids. CDR1 and CDR2 (germline): KGHSH, LQKENI. The trim removed 6 bases at V and 5 bases at J, leaving 5 bases unmatched. The CDR3 DNA sequence: TGTGCCAGCTCGCTCGGGACAGGGGGAACCGGGGAGCTGTTTTTT. Its translation: CASSLGTGGTGELFF.

The sample holds one count of this clone. The V and J genes are TRBV11-2 and TRBJ2-5, with 8 bases identical to TRBD2. The CDR3 length is 16 residues. Germline CDR1 SGHAT, CDR2 FQNNGV. V was clipped by 5 bases and J by 6 bases; unmatched bases: 14. The CDR3 sequence: CASSPGGSAGGQTQYF. CDR3 DNA sequence: TGTGCCAGCAGCCCAGGCGGGAGCGCGGGGGGACAGACCCAGTACTTC.

CDR3 in DNA: TGCGCCAGCAGCTCCCTCACAGATACGCAGTATTTT. It specifies CASSSLTDTQYF. The chain is built from TRBV5-1 and TRBJ2-3; D uncertain. Trimming shortened V by 3 bases and J by 2 bases, and 4 bases separated the two germline ends. Looked up from germline, CDR1 is SGHRS and CDR2 is YFSETQ. This CDR3 spans 12 amino acids.

The J gene is TRBJ1-4, the V gene TRBV30; D is possibly TRBD1 (6 bases). This CDR3 spans 16 amino acids. Between the trimmed V and J ends, which lost 0 bases and 0 bases, there was a span of 11 bases. Germline loops: CDR1 GTSNPN, CDR2 SVGIG (reference sequence). Here the CDR3 reads CAWSVGRGTTNEKLFF. The CDR3 DNA reads as TGTGCCTGGAGTGTAGGCAGGGGAACAACTAATGAAAAACTGTTTTTT.

This clone was seen only a few times. This chain joins TRBV6-5 and TRBJ1-5; TRBD1 agrees at 8 bases. Germline V lookup: CDR1 MNHEY, CDR2 SVGAGI. Trimming at V came to 6 bases and at J to 7 bases, leaving 8 bases not matched to a gene. This CDR3 has 14 residues. CDR3 in amino acids: CASRRTGRNQPQHF. As DNA, the CDR3 is TGTGCCAGCAGGAGGACAGGGAGGAACCAGCCCCAGCATTTT.

This chain links TRBV18 with TRBJ1-1, with D possibly TRBD1 on 6 matching bases. Per germline, CDR1 KGHSH and CDR2 LQKENI. Trimming removed 11 bases at V and 1 base at J, with 14 bases between. There are 13 residues in the CDR3. CDR3 DNA sequence: TGTGCCGCTAGAACGGACAGGAACACTGAAGCTTTCTTT. Amino acids: CAARTDRNTEAFF.

The genes are TRBV20-1 and TRBJ1-2; TRBD1 is a possible D gene (5 bases). The CDR3 runs 14 residues. Looked up from germline, CDR1 is DFQATT and CDR2 is SNEGSKA (reference sequence). V was trimmed by 3 bases and J by 4 bases, leaving 15 bases between them. The DNA for the CDR3 is TGCAGTGCTAGTAAGGGGAGGGAAACCTATGGCTACACCTTC. Encoded protein: CSASKGRETYGYTF.

The chain links TRBV5-6 to TRBJ2-7; D is possibly TRBD1 (6 bases). Germline V gene lookup returns CDR1 SGHDT and CDR2 YYEEEE. V dropped 1 base and J dropped 7 bases, with 15 bases sitting between them. The CDR3 loop spans 14 amino acids. In DNA, the CDR3 is TGTGCCAGCAGCTTGACAGGGTGGGGAAGGGAGCAGTACTTC. Its translation is CASSLTGWGREQYF.

This clone was detected only a few times. This rearrangement joins TRBV7-8 to TRBJ2-7, with D tentatively TRBD2 (5 bases). This CDR3 contains 15 residues. From germline, CDR1 is SGHVS and CDR2 FQNEAQ. V lost 5 bases and J lost 2, with 16 bases in between. The CDR3 nucleotides are TGTGCCAGCAGCCCGAGGCACGGGAAGACCTACGAGCAGTACTTC. Its protein product is CASSPRHGKTYEQYF.

This chain joins TRBV11-2 and TRBJ1-5; D uncertain. V lost 3 bases and J 3 bases, leaving 12 bases between the germline ends. Germline CDR1 is SGHAT and CDR2 is FQNNGV. The CDR3 extends over 15 amino acids. CDR3 DNA: TGTGCCAGCAGCTTGAACAGAAGAATCAATCAGCCCCAGCATTTT. As protein: CASSLNRRINQPQHF.

This sequence joins TRBV6-6 and TRBJ2-3, with 13 bases fitting TRBD2. The length of the CDR3 is 16 residues. V was clipped by 2 bases and J by 1 base; unmatched bases: 0. The germline V gene has CDR1 MNHNY and CDR2 SVGAGI (reference sequence). Here the CDR3 DNA reads TGTGCCAGCAGTTACGGACTAGCGGGGGGCACAGATACGCAGTATTTT. Residues: CASSYGLAGGTDTQYF.

The chain links TRBV5-1 to TRBJ2-3; 8 bases fit TRBD1. Germline lookup yields CDR1 SGHRS and CDR2 YFSETQ. The CDR3 covers 15 residues. Trimming at V came to 1 base and at J to 2 bases, leaving 3 bases not matched to a gene. The CDR3 DNA reads as TGCGCCAGCAGCTTGACAGGGGGGTTCACAGATACGCAGTATTTT. Encoded protein: CASSLTGGFTDTQYF.